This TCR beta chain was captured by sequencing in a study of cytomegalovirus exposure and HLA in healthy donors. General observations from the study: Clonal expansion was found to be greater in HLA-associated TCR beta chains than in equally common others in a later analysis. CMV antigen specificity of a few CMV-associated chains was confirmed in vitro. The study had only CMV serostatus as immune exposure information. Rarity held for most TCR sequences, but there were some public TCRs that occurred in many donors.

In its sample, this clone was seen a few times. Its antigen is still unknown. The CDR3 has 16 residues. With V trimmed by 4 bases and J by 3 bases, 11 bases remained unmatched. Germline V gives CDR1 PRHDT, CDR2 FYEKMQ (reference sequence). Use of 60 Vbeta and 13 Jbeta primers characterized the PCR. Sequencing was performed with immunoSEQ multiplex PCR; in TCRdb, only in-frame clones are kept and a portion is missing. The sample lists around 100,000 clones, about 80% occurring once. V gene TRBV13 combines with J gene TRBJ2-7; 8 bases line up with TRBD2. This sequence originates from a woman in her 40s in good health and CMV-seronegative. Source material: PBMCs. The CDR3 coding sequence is TGTGCCAGCAGCTCGGTCGGTAGCGGGGACGACTACGAGCAGTACTTC. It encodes CASSSVGSGDDYEQYF.